Shown below are 29 T cell receptor beta chains from a single sample sequenced in a study of blood T cell repertoires in COVID-19. Assay used: immunoSEQ multiplex PCR; TCRdb lists only in-frame clones, some missing. Counted here are about 240,000 clones, about 80% occurring once; the ten biggest clones make up roughly 9.6%. The specimen sequenced was peripheral blood. The receptors come from a woman aged 80 or older with acute or convalescent COVID-19.

The chain employs TRBV4-2 and TRBJ1-2, with 11 bases lining up with TRBD1. The CDR3 runs to 18 residues. Unmatched junction bases numbered 10, after V lost 0 bases and J lost 4 bases. Germline V CDR1 and CDR2: LGHNA, YNFKEQ. DNA for the CDR3: TGTGCCAGCAGCCAAGATGCCCCCCGGACAGGGGGCTCCTATGGCTACACCTTC. It is translated as CASSQDAPRTGGSYGYTF.

The genes are TRBV6-6 and TRBJ1-6, with 8 nucleotides matching TRBD1. The CDR3 is 18 residues long. Germline lookup yields CDR1 MNHNY and CDR2 SVGAGI (reference sequence). The trim removed 5 bases at V and 10 bases at J, leaving 19 bases unmatched. The CDR3: CASSPKQGAQGNRSPLHF. The DNA of the CDR3 is TGTGCCAGCAGTCCGAAGCAGGGGGCGCAAGGGAATAGGTCACCCCTCCACTTT.

The chain has TRBV5-1 and TRBJ1-2; no definite D call. Trimming removed 5 bases from V and 3 bases from J, with 11 bases in between. Per the germline V gene, CDR1 is SGHRS and CDR2 is YFSETQ. CDR3 length: 13 amino acids. DNA for the CDR3: TGCGCCAGCAGGCACAGTACAGACTATGGCTACACCTTC. The encoded protein is CASRHSTDYGYTF.

The V gene is TRBV6-5, the J gene TRBJ1-2; no reliable D call. V lost 0 bases and J 4 bases, leaving 12 bases between the germline ends. The length of the CDR3 is 15 residues. In germline, CDR1 is MNHEY, CDR2 SVGAGI. CDR3 DNA: TGTGCCAGCAGTTACTCTGGGCTGGAGGGCTATGGCTACACCTTC. It encodes CASSYSGLEGYGYTF.

This sequence joins TRBV5-1 and TRBJ2-2; 9 bases map to TRBD1. Germline CDR1 SGHRS, CDR2 YFSETQ. The V and J ends lost 4 bases and 6 bases, in that order; junction bases with no gene match: 4. This CDR3 comprises 14 residues. As DNA, the CDR3 is TGCGCCAGCAGCCCGGACAGGGGCGCCGGGGAGCTGTTTTTT. It yields the protein CASSPDRGAGELFF.

This rearrangement joins TRBV2 to TRBJ1-6; a weak D match, TRBD1 (5 bases). The V gene's germline CDR1 is SNHLY and CDR2 FYNNEI. The V end was cut by 6 bases, the J end by 14 bases, with 14 bases between. This CDR3 region has 12 residues. This chain's CDR3 is CASSEQDLTLHF. For the CDR3, the DNA is TGTGCCAGCAGCGAACAGGATCTTACCCTCCACTTT.

The rearrangement links TRBV28 to TRBJ1-6, with D possibly being TRBD1 (6 bases). This CDR3 spans 14 amino acids. The ends were cut back, 3 bases at V and 8 bases at J, with 11 bases in the middle. From germline, CDR1 is MDHEN and CDR2 SYDVKM. The CDR3: CASSLGATDSPLHF. The DNA of the CDR3 is TGTGCCAGCAGTTTGGGGGCGACGGATTCACCCCTCCACTTT.

The rearrangement uses TRBV28 and TRBJ1-5; 7 nucleotides match TRBD1. Looked up from germline, CDR1 is MDHEN and CDR2 is SYDVKM. This CDR3 region has 15 residues. J gave up 6 bases and V 5 bases, and 10 bases lay outside the gene matches. CDR3 loop: CASSPRQGSGQPQHF. CDR3 coding DNA: TGTGCCAGCAGTCCCCGACAGGGTTCGGGTCAGCCCCAGCATTTT.

V and J are TRBV28 and TRBJ2-7; a weak D match, TRBD2 (5 bases). The CDR3 loop spans 15 amino acids. V was pared by 0 bases and J by 3 bases, with 12 bases between. Germline assignment: CDR1 MDHEN and CDR2 SYDVKM. The CDR3 region is CASSLWKGEYYEQYF. The CDR3 DNA sequence: TGTGCCAGCAGTTTATGGAAGGGAGAGTACTACGAGCAGTACTTC.

The gene calls are TRBV5-1 and TRBJ1-4; D uncertain. The germline V and J ends were trimmed by 4 bases and 0 bases, with 7 bases remaining between them. The CDR3 loop spans 14 amino acids. The germline V gene encodes CDR1 SGHRS and CDR2 YFSETQ. The CDR3: CASSGEATNEKLFF. CDR3 bases: TGCGCCAGCAGCGGAGAGGCAACTAATGAAAAACTGTTTTTT.

The chain couples TRBV24-1 to TRBJ1-3; a weak D match, TRBD1 (5 bases). Trimming stripped 12 bases from V and 0 bases from J, with 11 bases between. From germline, CDR1 is KGHDR and CDR2 SFDVKD. This CDR3 is 13 amino acids long. Here the CDR3 DNA reads TGTGCCGAGGAGGGGTTCTCTGGAAACACCATATATTTT. Translated, it gives CAEEGFSGNTIYF.

The chain couples TRBV3-1 (or the pseudogene TRBV3-2) to TRBJ2-1; D uncertain. The CDR3 sequence is 12 residues long. Per the germline V gene, CDR1 is LGHDT and CDR2 is YNNKEL (reference sequence). Trimming stripped 5 bases from V and 4 bases from J, with 6 bases between. The CDR3: CASSGPYNEQFF. The CDR3 DNA reads as TGTGCCAGCAGCGGCCCTTACAATGAGCAGTTCTTC.

This clone was counted a single time. The genes are TRBV6-5 and TRBJ2-7, with 9 nucleotides matching TRBD1. The CDR3 consists of 14 residues. With V trimmed by 5 bases and J by 2 bases, 4 bases remained unmatched. CDR1 is MNHEY and CDR2 is SVGAGI in the germline V gene. As DNA, the CDR3 is TGTGCCAGCAGTCAACAGGGGGCCCCCTACGAGCAGTACTTC. Residues: CASSQQGAPYEQYF.

The chain has TRBV4-1 and TRBJ1-2; the D gene is possibly TRBD1 (5 bases). The germline CDR1 and CDR2 sequences are MGHRA and YSYEKL. Trimming stripped 8 bases from V and 0 bases from J, with 28 bases between. CDR3 length: 19 amino acids. CDR3 residues: CASLPTRGVPGNTNYGYTF. CDR3 DNA sequence: TGCGCCAGCCTCCCTACCCGGGGGGTGCCTGGGAACACTAACTATGGCTACACCTTC.

The gene calls are TRBV18 and TRBJ2-1; 8 bases agree with TRBD1. The germline gives CDR1 KGHSH, CDR2 LQKENI. J was trimmed by 0 bases and V by 3 bases; bases with no gene match: 4. The CDR3 sequence is 16 residues long. In nucleotides, the CDR3 is TGTGCCAGCTCACCTCCAGGGGGCAGCTCCTACAATGAGCAGTTCTTC. Its translation is CASSPPGGSSYNEQFF.

The V and J genes are TRBV6-5 and TRBJ2-7, with a possible D match to TRBD1 (6 bases). Germline loops: CDR1 MNHEY, CDR2 SVGAGI. This CDR3 comprises 14 residues. The ends were cut back, 4 bases at V and 2 bases at J, with 12 bases in the middle. The CDR3 spells CASSFFRGAYEQYF. The CDR3 nucleotides are TGTGCCAGCAGTTTTTTCAGGGGCGCCTACGAGCAGTACTTC.

V and J are TRBV28 and TRBJ1-2, with 8 bases that match TRBD1. The V gene's germline CDR1 is MDHEN and CDR2 SYDVKM. Losses at the gene ends were 4 bases for V and 8 bases for J; bases not matched to a gene: 6. The CDR3 totals 13 residues. CDR3 region: CASSSPGGRGYTF. The CDR3 DNA is TGTGCCAGCAGTTCACCAGGGGGCAGGGGCTACACCTTC.

The rearrangement links TRBV24-1 to TRBJ1-1, with D maybe TRBD1 (6 bases). The V gene's germline CDR1 is KGHDR and CDR2 SFDVKD. The CDR3 is 14 residues long. The V gene lost 4 bases and the J gene lost 5 bases, with 13 bases spanning the gap. CDR3 in amino acids: CATSESGVSTEAFF. The CDR3 coding sequence is TGTGCCACCAGTGAGTCAGGGGTTAGTACTGAAGCTTTCTTT.

This chain uses TRBV3-1 (or the pseudogene TRBV3-2) with TRBJ2-1; the match to TRBD2 covers 8 bases. CDR1 is LGHDT and CDR2 is YNNKEL in the germline V gene (reference sequence). J was trimmed by 3 bases and V by 4 bases; bases with no gene match: 2. This CDR3 has 14 residues. The DNA for the CDR3 is TGTGCCAGCAGCCTACTAGCGGACTACAATGAGCAGTTCTTC. Encoded protein: CASSLLADYNEQFF.

The genes are TRBV28 and TRBJ1-3; tentatively, D is TRBD1 (6 bases). V gave up 6 bases and J gave up 0 bases, with 15 bases separating them. From germline, CDR1 is MDHEN and CDR2 SYDVKM. This CDR3 spans 16 amino acids. In DNA form, the CDR3 reads TGTGCCAGCAGCCCCCCCCGGGACACCTCTGGAAACACCATATATTTT. Translation gives CASSPPRDTSGNTIYF.

The V call is TRBV21-1, the J call TRBJ1-2; the table gives TRBD1 as D, unverified against the DNA. TRBV21-1 is a pseudogene. The CDR3 is 16 residues long. The CDR3 DNA reads TGTGCCAGCAGCACCCAGTTACAGGGGAAGAACTATGGCTACACCTTC. Protein product: CASSTQLQGKNYGYTF.

J is TRBJ1-3 and V is TRBV5-1; the D gene is possibly TRBD1 (5 bases). The CDR3 runs 15 residues. Trimming cost V 4 bases and J 4 bases, with 15 bases left between them. Per germline, CDR1 SGHRS and CDR2 YFSETQ. In DNA, the CDR3 is TGCGCCAGCAGCCTGGAGGCAGGGTACGGAAACACCATATATTTT. It is translated as CASSLEAGYGNTIYF.

Only one count was recorded for this clone. The sample holds other DNA sequences that translate to the same CDR3. The V call is TRBV7-9, the J call TRBJ1-1, with D unclear. V gave up 0 bases and J gave up 5 bases, with 7 bases separating them. Per germline, CDR1 SEHNR and CDR2 FQNEAQ (reference sequence). This CDR3 region has 13 residues. The CDR3 DNA sequence: TGTGCCAGCAGCTTAGCCGGAGTTACTGAAGCTTTCTTT. This encodes CASSLAGVTEAFF.

V and J are TRBV7-9 and TRBJ1-4, with D unclear. From germline, CDR1 is SEHNR and CDR2 FQNEAQ (reference sequence). Trimming took off 1 base at V and 8 bases at J, with 11 bases between the two ends. The CDR3 runs 14 residues. In DNA form, the CDR3 reads TGTGCCAGCAGCTTAGGCCTGGGCCCCGAAAAACTGTTTTTT. Translated: CASSLGLGPEKLFF.

The rearrangement joins TRBV15 to TRBJ1-6, with a weak D call TRBD1 (5 bases). The V and J ends lost 0 bases and 9 bases respectively, with 15 bases between them. The CDR3 covers 16 residues. CDR1 is LNHNV and CDR2 is YYDKDF in the germline V gene (reference sequence). In DNA form, the CDR3 reads TGTGCCACCAGCAGAGAAGTGGGAGGGGCGGGTTCACCCCTCCACTTT. It is translated as CATSREVGGAGSPLHF.

This sequence joins TRBV7-2 and TRBJ1-6; a possible D gene is TRBD1 (5 bases). The ends were cut back, 4 bases at V and 0 bases at J, with 13 bases in the middle. The germline gives CDR1 SGHTA, CDR2 FQGNSA. The CDR3 sequence is 17 residues long. The CDR3 loop is CASSSDNRSSYNSPLHF. The CDR3 DNA reads TGTGCCAGCAGCTCGGACAACAGGAGCTCCTATAATTCACCCCTCCACTTT.

In this sample, this clone turned up a few times. V is TRBV10-3 and J is TRBJ2-7; the match to TRBD1 covers 8 bases. From germline, CDR1 is ENHRY and CDR2 SYGVKD. CDR3 length: 15 amino acids. J was trimmed by 4 bases and V by 0 bases; bases with no gene match: 5. The CDR3 DNA sequence: TGTGCCATCAGTGAGTCGGGCAGGGGGCTTTACGAGCAGTACTTC. Protein: CAISESGRGLYEQYF.

This clone was recorded many times. The chain links TRBV28 to TRBJ1-5; a weak D match, TRBD1 (6 bases). V lost 10 bases and J lost 6, with 19 bases in between. CDR1 MDHEN and CDR2 SYDVKM come from the germline V gene. The CDR3 is made up of 14 amino acids. CDR3 DNA sequence: TGTGCCATCACCAAGGCACAGGGCTTTCAGCCCCAGCATTTT. As protein: CAITKAQGFQPQHF. The whole variable domain, remainder taken from reference TRBV28 and TRBJ1-5, is DVKVTQSSRYLVKRTGEKVFLECVQDMDHENMFWYRQDPGLGLRLIYFSYDVKMKEKGDIPEGYSVSREKKERFSLILESASTNQTSMYLCAITKAQGFQPQHFGDGTRLSIL.

The chain joins TRBV9 to TRBJ2-7, with D possibly TRBD1 on 5 matching bases. The CDR3 has 14 residues. V was shortened by 2 bases and J by 3 bases, with 12 bases between the two germline ends. The germline CDR1 and CDR2 sequences are SGDLS and YYNGEE. CDR3 sequence: CASSVQGRDYEQYF. For the CDR3, the DNA is TGTGCCAGCAGCGTGCAGGGAAGAGACTACGAGCAGTACTTC.